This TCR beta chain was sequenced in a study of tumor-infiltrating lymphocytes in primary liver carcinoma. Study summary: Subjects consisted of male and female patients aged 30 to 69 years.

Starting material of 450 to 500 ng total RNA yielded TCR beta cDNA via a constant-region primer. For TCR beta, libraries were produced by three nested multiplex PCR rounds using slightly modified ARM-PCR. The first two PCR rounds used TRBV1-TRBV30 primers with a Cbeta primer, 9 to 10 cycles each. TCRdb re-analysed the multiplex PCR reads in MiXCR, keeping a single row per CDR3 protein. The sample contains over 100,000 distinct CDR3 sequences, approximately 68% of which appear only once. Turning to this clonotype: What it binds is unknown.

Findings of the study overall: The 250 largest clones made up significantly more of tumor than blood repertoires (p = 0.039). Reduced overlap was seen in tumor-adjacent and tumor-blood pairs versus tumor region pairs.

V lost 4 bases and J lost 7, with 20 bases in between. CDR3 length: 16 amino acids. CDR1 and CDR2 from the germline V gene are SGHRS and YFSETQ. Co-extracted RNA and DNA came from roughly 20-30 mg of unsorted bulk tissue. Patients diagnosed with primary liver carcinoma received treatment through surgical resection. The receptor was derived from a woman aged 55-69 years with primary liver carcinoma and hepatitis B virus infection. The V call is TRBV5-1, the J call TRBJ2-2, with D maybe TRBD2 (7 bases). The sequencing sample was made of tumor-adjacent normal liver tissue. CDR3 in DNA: TGCGCCAGCAGCAAAGGACTAGTGGGACATGTCGGGGAGCTGTTTTTT. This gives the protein CASSKGLVGHVGELFF.